The sequence of this T cell receptor (beta chain) was determined in a study of cytomegalovirus exposure and HLA in healthy donors. Study-wide results and caveats: The study put 150 or so TCR beta chains on its list as cytomegalovirus-associated.

It was healthy bone marrow donors who served as donors. At the time of sampling, donors were nominally healthy, though unrecorded immune exposures were likely. In regard to this clone: Its antigen is currently unknown.

The CDR3 runs to 15 residues. V trimming: 2 bases; J trimming: 5 bases; junction bases outside the gene matches: 9. Per germline, CDR1 LGHNA and CDR2 YSLEER. A multiplex PCR was run with 60 Vbeta primers and 13 Jbeta primers. Generated by immunoSEQ multiplex PCR, the TCRdb table keeps only in-frame clones and is missing some. Seen here are about 94,000 clones, 75% to 80% observed once, and the top ten hold roughly 3.7%. The V gene is TRBV4-3, the J gene TRBJ2-7; 7 bases align to TRBD1. The sample consisted of PBMCs. This receptor was obtained from a young man in good health and CMV-seronegative. CDR3 loop: CASSQSAQGFNEQYF. DNA of the CDR3: TGCGCCAGCAGCCAATCGGCACAGGGGTTCAACGAGCAGTACTTC.